This is a list of T cell receptor beta chains from one sample in a study of siplizumab effects on memory and regulatory T cells. Assay: immunoSEQ multiplex PCR; the TCRdb copy retains only in-frame clones and omits some. This sample has some 1,000 clones, with about 78% found just once. Their antigen targets remain unknown. Sequenced: CFSE-low (dividing) CD8+ T cells sorted from an allogeneic mixed lymphocyte reaction. Receptor source: a human donor in good health; the cells came from an allogeneic mixed lymphocyte reaction. The CDR3 runs from the conserved cysteine through the conserved F or W. A D gene is named only where the DNA matches it firmly. Clone size, where shown, is once, few, many, or a class for clones that have expanded.

D: .
size: .
length: 12
V: TRBV15
J: TRBJ2-7
CDR3: CATSRGDDEQYF
DNA: TGTGCCACCAGCAGAGGTGATGACGAGCAGTACTTC

D: .
size: once
length: 16
V: TRBV27
J: TRBJ2-7
CDR3: CASSLSSGQVSYEQYF
DNA: .

D: TRBD2
size: .
length: 15
V: TRBV29-1
J: TRBJ2-7
CDR3: CSVQVAGMSSYEQYF
DNA: TGCAGCGTGCAAGTAGCGGGAATGAGCTCCTACGAGCAGTACTTC

D: .
size: .
length: 14
V: TRBV7-9
J: TRBJ2-7
CDR3: CASSSEGGSYEQYF
DNA: TGTGCCAGCAGCTCAGAAGGGGGGTCCTACGAGCAGTACTTC

D: TRBD1
size: .
length: 16
V: TRBV5-1
J: TRBJ2-2
CDR3: CASSFPGTANTGELFF
DNA: TGCGCCAGCAGCTTCCCCGGGACAGCTAACACCGGGGAGCTGTTTTTT

D: TRBD1
size: .
length: 14
V: TRBV4-2
J: TRBJ2-3
CDR3: CASSPGTGTDTQYF
DNA: TGTGCCAGCAGCCCGGGGACAGGGACAGATACGCAGTATTTT

D: .
size: .
length: 13
V: TRBV7-9
J: TRBJ1-1
CDR3: CASSFLGDTEAFF
DNA: TGTGCCAGCAGCTTCCTAGGGGACACTGAAGCTTTCTTT

D: TRBD1
size: .
length: 18
V: TRBV27
J: TRBJ1-2
CDR3: CASKTDLRTGQAAYGYTF
DNA: TGTGCCAGCAAGACGGACTTGAGGACAGGTCAGGCTGCCTATGGCTACACCTTC

D: .
size: .
length: 12
V: TRBV13
J: TRBJ1-1
CDR3: CASSPENTEAFF
DNA: TGTGCCAGCAGCCCAGAGAACACTGAAGCTTTCTTT

D: TRBD1
size: once
length: 16
V: TRBV27
J: TRBJ2-2
CDR3: CASSSRTGKNTGELFF
DNA: TGTGCCAGCAGTTCCCGGACAGGAAAGAACACCGGGGAGCTGTTTTTT

D: TRBD2
size: .
length: 17
V: TRBV4-1
J: TRBJ2-3
CDR3: CASSQNKAGSGTDTQYF
DNA: TGCGCCAGCAGCCAAAACAAAGCGGGATCTGGCACAGATACGCAGTATTTT

D: .
size: .
length: 11
V: TRBV18
J: TRBJ1-1
CDR3: CASSPGTEAFF
DNA: TGTGCCAGCTCACCGGGCACTGAAGCTTTCTTT

D: TRBD1
size: .
length: 15
V: TRBV9
J: TRBJ2-5
CDR3: CASSARRQGIETQYF
DNA: TGTGCCAGCAGCGCTAGACGACAGGGTATCGAGACCCAGTACTTC

D: .
size: .
length: 13
V: TRBV27
J: TRBJ1-5
CDR3: CASSHGPNQPQHF
DNA: TGTGCCAGCAGTCATGGGCCAAATCAGCCCCAGCATTTT

D: TRBD2
size: .
length: 15
V: TRBV27
J: TRBJ2-7
CDR3: CASSLLMGLVDEQYF
DNA: TGTGCCAGCAGTTTATTAATGGGACTAGTCGACGAGCAGTACTTC

D: TRBD1
size: .
length: 14
V: TRBV6-5
J: TRBJ2-1
CDR3: CASTSGTAYNEQFF
DNA: TGTGCCAGCACCTCCGGGACAGCCTACAATGAGCAGTTCTTC

D: .
size: .
length: 11
V: TRBV5-1
J: TRBJ2-7
CDR3: CASSIGTEQYF
DNA: TGCGCCAGCAGCATAGGGACGGAGCAGTACTTC